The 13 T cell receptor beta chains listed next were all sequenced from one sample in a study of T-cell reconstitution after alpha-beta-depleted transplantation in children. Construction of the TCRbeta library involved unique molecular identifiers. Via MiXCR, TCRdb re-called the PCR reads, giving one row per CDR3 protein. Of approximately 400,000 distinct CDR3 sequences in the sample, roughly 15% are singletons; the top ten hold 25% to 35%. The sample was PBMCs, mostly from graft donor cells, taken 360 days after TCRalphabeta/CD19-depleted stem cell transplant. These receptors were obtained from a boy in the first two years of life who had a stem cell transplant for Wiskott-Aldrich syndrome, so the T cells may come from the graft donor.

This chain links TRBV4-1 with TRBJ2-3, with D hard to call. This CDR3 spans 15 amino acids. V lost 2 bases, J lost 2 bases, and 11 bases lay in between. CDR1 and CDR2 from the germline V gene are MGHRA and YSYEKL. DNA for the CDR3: TGCGCCAGCAGCCAACTTGGACCCTTCACAGATACGCAGTATTTT. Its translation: CASSQLGPFTDTQYF.

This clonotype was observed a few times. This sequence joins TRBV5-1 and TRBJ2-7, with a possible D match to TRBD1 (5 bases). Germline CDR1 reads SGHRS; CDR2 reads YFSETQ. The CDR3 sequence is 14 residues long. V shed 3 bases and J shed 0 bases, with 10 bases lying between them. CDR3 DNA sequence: TGCGCCAGCAGCTCGCGACAGTACTCCTACGAGCAGTACTTC. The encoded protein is CASSSRQYSYEQYF.

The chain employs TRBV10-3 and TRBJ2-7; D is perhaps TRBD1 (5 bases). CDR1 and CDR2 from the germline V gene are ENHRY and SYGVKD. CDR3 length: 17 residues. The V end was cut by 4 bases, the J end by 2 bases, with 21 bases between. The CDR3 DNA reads TGTGCCATCAGTGGAACCCCTCGACAGTCTAACACCTACGAGCAGTACTTC. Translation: CAISGTPRQSNTYEQYF.

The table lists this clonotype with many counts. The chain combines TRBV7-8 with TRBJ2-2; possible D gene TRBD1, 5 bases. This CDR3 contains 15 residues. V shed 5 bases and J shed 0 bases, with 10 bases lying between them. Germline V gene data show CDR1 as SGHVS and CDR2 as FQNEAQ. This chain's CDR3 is CASSRGRPNTGELFF. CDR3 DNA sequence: TGTGCCAGCAGCAGGGGCCGGCCGAACACCGGGGAGCTGTTTTTT.

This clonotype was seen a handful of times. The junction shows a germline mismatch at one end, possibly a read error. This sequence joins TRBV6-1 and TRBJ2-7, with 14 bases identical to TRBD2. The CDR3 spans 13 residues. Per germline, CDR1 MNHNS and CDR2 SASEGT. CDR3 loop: CASSPWGTSGGEF. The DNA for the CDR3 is TGTGCCAGCAGTCCCTGGGGGACTAGCGGGGGAGAATTC.

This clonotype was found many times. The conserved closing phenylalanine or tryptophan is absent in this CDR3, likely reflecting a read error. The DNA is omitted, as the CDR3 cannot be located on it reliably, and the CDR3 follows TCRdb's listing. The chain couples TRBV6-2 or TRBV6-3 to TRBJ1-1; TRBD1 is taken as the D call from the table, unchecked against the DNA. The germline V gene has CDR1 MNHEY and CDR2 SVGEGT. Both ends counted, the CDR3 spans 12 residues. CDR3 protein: CASNDRGQGINL.

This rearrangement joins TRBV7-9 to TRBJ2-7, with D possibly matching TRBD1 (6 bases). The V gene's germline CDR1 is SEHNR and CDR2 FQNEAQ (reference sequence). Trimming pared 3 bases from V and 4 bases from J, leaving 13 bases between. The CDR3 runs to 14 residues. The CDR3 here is CASSFEDRAYEQYF. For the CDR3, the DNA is TGTGCCAGCAGCTTCGAGGACAGAGCTTACGAGCAGTACTTC.

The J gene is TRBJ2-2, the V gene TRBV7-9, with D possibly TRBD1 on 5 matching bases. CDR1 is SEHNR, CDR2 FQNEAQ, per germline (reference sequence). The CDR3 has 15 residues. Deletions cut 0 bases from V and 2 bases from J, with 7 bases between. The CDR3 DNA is TGTGCCAGCAGCTTAGCTACAGGAAACACCGGGGAGCTGTTTTTT. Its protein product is CASSLATGNTGELFF.

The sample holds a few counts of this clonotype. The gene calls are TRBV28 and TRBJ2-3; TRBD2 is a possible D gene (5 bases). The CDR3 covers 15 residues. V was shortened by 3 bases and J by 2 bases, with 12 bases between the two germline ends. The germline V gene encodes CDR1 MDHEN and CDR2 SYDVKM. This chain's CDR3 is CASSLGAPVTDTQYF. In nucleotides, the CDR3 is TGTGCCAGCAGTTTGGGAGCTCCTGTCACAGATACGCAGTATTTT.

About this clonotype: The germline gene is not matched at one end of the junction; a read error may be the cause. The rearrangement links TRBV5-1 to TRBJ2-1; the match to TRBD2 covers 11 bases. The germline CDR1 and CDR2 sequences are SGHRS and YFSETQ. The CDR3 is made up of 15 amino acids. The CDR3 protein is CAGSLKSSGRNEQFF. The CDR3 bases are TGCGCCGGCAGCTTGAAGTCTAGCGGGAGGAATGAGCAGTTCTTC.

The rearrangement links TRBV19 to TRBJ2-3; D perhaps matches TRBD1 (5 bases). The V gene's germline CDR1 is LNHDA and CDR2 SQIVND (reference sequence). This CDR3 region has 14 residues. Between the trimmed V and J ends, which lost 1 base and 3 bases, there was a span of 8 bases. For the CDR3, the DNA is TGTGCCAGTAGTATAGGACAGTGGACAGATACGCAGTATTTT. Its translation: CASSIGQWTDTQYF.

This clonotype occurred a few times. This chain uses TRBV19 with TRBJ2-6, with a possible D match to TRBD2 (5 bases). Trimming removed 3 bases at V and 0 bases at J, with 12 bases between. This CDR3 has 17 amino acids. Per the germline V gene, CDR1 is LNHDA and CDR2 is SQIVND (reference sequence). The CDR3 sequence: CASSMRVALSGANVLTF. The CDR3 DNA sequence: TGTGCCAGTAGTATGAGGGTAGCTCTCTCTGGGGCCAACGTCCTGACTTTC.

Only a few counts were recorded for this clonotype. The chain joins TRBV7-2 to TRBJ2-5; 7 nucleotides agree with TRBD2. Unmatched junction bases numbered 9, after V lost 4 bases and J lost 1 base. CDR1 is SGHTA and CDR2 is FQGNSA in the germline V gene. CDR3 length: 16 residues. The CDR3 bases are TGTGCCAGCAGCTCCCGTTCAGGACTAGGCCAAGAGACCCAGTACTTC. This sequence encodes CASSSRSGLGQETQYF.